Listed below are T cell receptor beta chains from one sample, sequenced in a study of T cells in Graves' hyperthyroidism and ophthalmopathy. TCRdb processed the multiplex PCR reads anew with MiXCR; each CDR3 protein has one entry. This table has around 500,000 distinct CDR3 sequences, 14% appearing once. Sequenced sample: blood. The receptors were sampled from a woman aged 40 to 50 with Graves' hyperthyroidism. Each CDR3 is given with its conserved first and last residue. A D gene is named only where the DNA matches it firmly. Size is omitted from some rows. Given values are once, few, many or a class for expanded clones.

V gene,clone size,J gene,D gene,CDR3 protein,CDR3 DNA
TRBV20-1,few,TRBJ2-1,TRBD1,CSASGTEYNEQFF,TGCAGTGCCTCCGGGACAGAATACAATGAGCAGTTCTTC
TRBV6-5,few,TRBJ2-2,TRBD2,CASSYTRLAGDTGELFF,TGTGCCAGCAGTTACACCCGGCTAGCGGGAGACACCGGGGAGCTGTTTTTT
TRBV30,-,TRBJ2-7,TRBD1,CAWSEPPGQGRDEQYF,TGTGCCTGGAGCGAACCACCGGGACAGGGAAGGGACGAGCAGTACTTC
TRBV20-1,few,TRBJ1-6,-,CSARVGGFGNNSPLHF,TGCAGTGCTAGAGTAGGGGGGTTTGGGAATAATTCACCCCTCCACTTT
TRBV5-1,-,TRBJ1-2,-,CASSLTVPEDGYTF,TGCGCCAGCAGCTTGACAGTGCCCGAGGATGGCTACACCTTC
TRBV15,-,TRBJ2-5,-,CATSRGQEWGQETQYF,TGTGCCACCAGCAGAGGGCAAGAATGGGGGCAAGAGACCCAGTACTTC
TRBV27,few,TRBJ1-1,TRBD1,CASMTVQGAFGTEAFF,TGTGCCAGCATGACCGTTCAGGGGGCATTTGGCACTGAAGCTTTCTTT
TRBV12-3/TRBV12-4,few,TRBJ2-2,-,CASYRTGELFF,TGTGCCAGCTACCGCACCGGGGAGCTGTTTTTT
TRBV18,many,TRBJ2-1,-,CATPKKTAANEQFF,TGTGCCACCCCAAAAAAGACGGCCGCCAATGAGCAGTTCTTC
TRBV28,many,TRBJ2-6,TRBD2,CASQRETSSGANVLTF,TGTGCCAGCCAGCGGGAGACAAGCTCTGGGGCCAACGTCCTGACTTTC
TRBV12-3/TRBV12-4,few,TRBJ1-5,-,CASSFPNSNQPQHF,TGTGCCAGCAGTTTTCCGAATAGCAATCAGCCCCAGCATTTT
TRBV4-1,-,TRBJ2-7,TRBD2,CASSQVAGSYNEQYF,TGCGCCAGCAGCCAAGTAGCGGGGTCTTACAATGAGCAGTACTTC
TRBV6-1,few,TRBJ2-2,TRBD1,CASSPDRGPNTGELFF,TGTGCCAGCAGTCCCGACAGGGGTCCGAACACCGGGGAGCTGTTTTTT
TRBV29-1,many,TRBJ1-2,-,CSVMKPSTGSGYTF,TGCAGCGTGATGAAACCCTCGACAGGAAGTGGCTACACCTTC
TRBV9,-,TRBJ2-1,TRBD2,CASVLGSGSNEQFF,TGTGCCAGCGTCCTGGGTAGCGGGAGTAATGAGCAGTTCTTC
TRBV12-3/TRBV12-4,many,TRBJ1-2,-,CASSFTTVDPLRGYTF,TGTGCCAGCAGTTTCACGACAGTCGATCCCCTTCGGGGCTACACCTTC
TRBV2,many,TRBJ2-1,-,CASSVLSYNEQFF,TGTGCCAGCAGTGTTCTATCGTACAATGAGCAGTTCTTC
TRBV24-1,many,TRBJ2-1,TRBD1,CATRGTGEDTEQFF,TGTGCCACCAGAGGGACAGGGGAAGACACTGAGCAGTTCTTC
TRBV28,many,TRBJ1-5,TRBD1,CASSFPGTGALNQPQHF,TGTGCCAGCAGTTTCCCCGGGACAGGGGCCCTAAATCAGCCCCAGCATTTT
TRBV4-2,few,TRBJ1-2,-,CASSQVTQGSNYGYTF,TGTGCCAGCAGCCAAGTAACTCAGGGAAGTAACTATGGCTACACCTTC
TRBV5-8,-,TRBJ2-7,-,CASSLRQPTYEQYF,TGTGCCAGCAGCTTGCGGCAGCCCACCTACGAGCAGTACTTC
TRBV28,many,TRBJ2-3,TRBD2,CASSTPTSGSETDTQYF,TGTGCCAGCAGTACCCCGACTAGCGGGAGTGAGACAGATACGCAGTATTTT
TRBV5-8,-,TRBJ1-3,-,CASRARTASGNTIYF,TGTGCCAGCAGGGCAAGGACAGCCTCTGGAAACACCATATATTTT
TRBV10-1,-,TRBJ1-6,-,CASGRDLNSPLHF,TGCGCCAGCGGCCGGGATTTAAATTCACCCCTCCACTTT
TRBV7-9,few,TRBJ1-2,TRBD1,CASSFGTAYGYTF,TGTGCCAGCAGCTTCGGGACAGCCTATGGCTACACCTTC
TRBV7-3,-,TRBJ2-1,-,CASSLETVSYNGQFF,TGTGCCAGCAGCTTAGAGACCGTCTCCTACAATGGGCAGTTCTTC
TRBV7-9,-,TRBJ2-2,-,CASRPGTTANTGELFF,TGTGCCAGCAGGCCCGGGACAACCGCGAACACCGGGGAGCTGTTTTTT
TRBV18,many,TRBJ1-3,TRBD1,CASSEGQGSGNTIYF,TGTGCCAGCTCAGAGGGACAGGGAAGTGGAAACACCATATATTTT
TRBV9,-,TRBJ1-1,-,CASSISTGNTEAFF,TGTGCCAGCAGCATATCGACAGGGAACACTGAAGCTTTCTTT
TRBV3-1,few,TRBJ1-1,-,CASSPPQAENTEAFF,TGTGCCAGCAGCCCCCCCCAGGCAGAGAACACTGAAGCTTTCTTT
TRBV10-3,-,TRBJ2-1,TRBD2,CAITSTAGGLRNEQFF,TGTGCCATCACCTCAACAGCGGGAGGGCTTCGCAATGAGCAGTTCTTC
TRBV30,-,TRBJ1-1,-,CAWSVGYRGTEAFF,TGTGCCTGGAGTGTCGGGTACCGGGGTACTGAAGCTTTCTTT
TRBV7-7,many,TRBJ2-3,-,CASSFSSGHTDTQYF,TGTGCTAGCAGCTTCTCGAGCGGGCACACAGATACGCAGTATTTT
TRBV5-1,many,TRBJ2-5,TRBD2,CASSSSGRAGETQYF,TGCGCCAGCAGCTCGAGCGGGAGGGCTGGAGAGACCCAGTACTTC
TRBV7-2,many,TRBJ2-2,TRBD2,CASRPGLVEELFF,TGTGCCAGCAGACCGGGACTAGTAGAGGAGCTGTTTTTT
TRBV12-5,many,TRBJ2-5,-,CASGLPHGVRGLEETQYF,TGTGCTAGTGGTCTTCCCCACGGGGTTAGGGGCCTTGAAGAGACCCAGTACTTC
TRBV4-2,many,TRBJ2-5,-,CASSQDLIFQETQYF,TGTGCCAGCAGCCAAGATCTGATATTCCAAGAGACCCAGTACTTC
TRBV28,many,TRBJ2-2,TRBD1,CASSLLGTGTTGELFF,TGTGCCAGCAGTTTATTAGGGACAGGGACCACCGGGGAGCTGTTTTTT
TRBV10-3,few,TRBJ1-2,TRBD1,CAISDRDRPDYGYTF,TGTGCCATCAGTGACCGGGACAGACCAGACTATGGCTACACCTTC
TRBV20-1,many,TRBJ2-7,-,CSASPDGGSLDEQYF,TGCAGTGCTAGCCCGGATGGAGGGAGTCTGGACGAGCAGTACTTC
TRBV3-1,many,TRBJ2-7,-,CASSPGRGFYEQYF,TGTGCCAGCAGCCCGGGGAGGGGGTTCTACGAGCAGTACTTC
TRBV30,many,TRBJ2-1,-,CAWSRGNEQFF,TGTGCCTGGAGTCGGGGGAATGAGCAGTTCTTC
TRBV2,many,TRBJ2-3,-,CASLKELARGDTQYF,TGTGCCAGCCTCAAAGAGCTAGCGCGGGGAGATACGCAGTATTTT
TRBV10-2,-,TRBJ2-6,TRBD2,CASNGGEATLSGANVLTF,TGCGCCAGCAACGGGGGGGAGGCGACCCTCTCTGGGGCCAACGTCCTGACTTTC